The 21 T cell receptor beta chains in this list originate from one sample, sequenced in a study of Ad26.COV2.S vaccination and SARS-CoV-2 variants. The treatment was: some 20 received Ad26.COV2.S at low or high dose, single or two shots; several received placebo; per-sample allocation not given. Sampling was done on day 63 after the first vaccine or placebo injection. Clones were read by immunoSEQ multiplex PCR, and TCRdb kept only the in-frame ones, dropping some. The table lists fewer than 900,000 clones, approximately 88% of them singletons. The sample in question was peripheral blood, obtained in a trial of Ad26.COV2.S vaccine versus placebo. The receptors were sampled from a person between 18 and 65 years old who received the Ad26.COV2.S COVID-19 vaccine or a placebo.

The chain is built from TRBV7-8 and TRBJ2-1, with 9 bases that match TRBD2. Looked up from germline, CDR1 is SGHVS and CDR2 is FQNEAQ. This CDR3 comprises 19 residues. V trimming: 4 bases; J trimming: 1 base; junction bases outside the gene matches: 14. Here the CDR3 DNA reads TGTGCCAGCAGCTCCACCTCTGCGGGAGGGAAAGGGTCCTACAATGAGCAGTTCTTC. Its protein product is CASSSTSAGGKGSYNEQFF.

The chain links TRBV27 to TRBJ1-5; weak D call: TRBD1 (6 bases). V was trimmed by 4 bases and J by 5 bases, leaving 12 bases between them. Germline V gene lookup returns CDR1 MNHEY and CDR2 SMNVEV (reference sequence). The CDR3 length is 14 residues. CDR3 sequence: CASSWGGRDQPQHF. DNA for the CDR3: TGTGCCAGCAGTTGGGGGGGCAGAGATCAGCCCCAGCATTTT.

This chain connects TRBV7-2 to TRBJ1-4; D unclear. Germline CDR1 is SGHTA and CDR2 is FQGNSA. V gave up 5 bases and J gave up 3 bases, with 7 bases separating them. The CDR3 is 13 residues long. CDR3 residues: CASSPQPNEKLFF. CDR3 bases: TGTGCCAGCAGCCCCCAGCCTAATGAAAAACTGTTTTTT.

This chain uses TRBV9 with TRBJ2-1; possible D gene TRBD1, 6 bases. V was clipped by 4 bases and J by 2 bases, with 10 bases between them. The CDR3 contains 14 residues. Germline CDR1 is SGDLS and CDR2 is YYNGEE. The CDR3 loop reads CASSLRTAYNEQFF. DNA of the CDR3: TGTGCCAGCAGCCTTAGGACAGCCTACAATGAGCAGTTCTTC. The entire variable domain, with the rest obtained from reference TRBV9 and TRBJ2-1, is as follows: DSGVTQTPKHLITATGQRVTLRCSPRSGDLSVYWYQQSLDQGLQFLIQYYNGEERAKGNILERFSAQQFPDLHSELNLSSLELGDSALYFCASSLRTAYNEQFFGPGTRLTVL.

This rearrangement joins TRBV19 to TRBJ2-3, with a tentative D call TRBD2 (5 bases). The CDR3 spans 14 residues. Germline CDR1 LNHDA, CDR2 SQIVND (reference sequence). V was clipped by 0 bases and J by 3 bases, with 7 bases between them. CDR3 loop: CASSIDGVTDTQYF. In DNA form, the CDR3 reads TGTGCCAGTAGTATAGACGGGGTTACAGATACGCAGTATTTT.

The V gene is TRBV2, the J gene TRBJ1-1; 7 bases are shared with TRBD1. Germline V gene lookup returns CDR1 SNHLY and CDR2 FYNNEI. V lost 7 bases and J lost 4; bases outside the gene matches: 6. The CDR3 is 13 amino acids. The CDR3 DNA reads TGTGCCAGCAACTACAGGGGAGGCACTGAAGCTTTCTTT. Its protein product is CASNYRGGTEAFF.

V is TRBV30 and J is TRBJ1-5; tentative D call: TRBD1 (6 bases). Looked up from germline, CDR1 is GTSNPN and CDR2 is SVGIG (reference sequence). This CDR3 has 16 amino acids. Trimming shortened V by 2 bases and J by 0 bases, and 14 bases separated the two germline ends. The CDR3 DNA reads as TGTGCCTGGAGTTTCCAGGGGCAGATTAGCAATCAGCCCCAGCATTTT. Its translation: CAWSFQGQISNQPQHF.

The V gene is TRBV6-5, the J gene TRBJ2-7; 8 bases fit TRBD1. Looked up from germline, CDR1 is MNHEY and CDR2 is SVGAGI. J lost 2 bases, V lost 5 bases, and 2 bases had no gene match. This CDR3 has 13 amino acids. This CDR3 reads CASSRQGTYEQYF. The CDR3 bases are TGTGCCAGCAGTAGACAGGGGACCTACGAGCAGTACTTC.

V usage is TRBV7-2 and J usage is TRBJ1-4; a weak D match, TRBD1 (6 bases). The CDR3 spans 14 residues. The V and J ends lost 8 bases and 10 bases respectively, with 20 bases between them. Germline loops: CDR1 SGHTA, CDR2 FQGNSA. DNA of the CDR3: TGTGCCAGCCGCCCCGGGACATTAGAGGGAAAACTGTTTTTT. It codes for CASRPGTLEGKLFF.

V gene TRBV9 combines with J gene TRBJ2-1; TRBD2 agrees at 13 bases. The CDR3 runs 20 residues. Per germline, CDR1 SGDLS and CDR2 YYNGEE. Germline trimming cut 0 bases from V and 4 bases from J; bases unmatched to any gene: 13. The CDR3 bases are TGTGCCAGCAGCGTAGCTGGTGGGACTAGCGGGACCCCCTCATACAATGAGCAGTTCTTC. Translation gives CASSVAGGTSGTPSYNEQFF.

V gene TRBV19 combines with J gene TRBJ2-2; 8 nucleotides agree with TRBD1. Germline loops: CDR1 LNHDA, CDR2 SQIVND (reference sequence). The CDR3 is 16 residues long. Germline trimming cut 1 base from V and 2 bases from J; bases unmatched to any gene: 3. For the CDR3, the DNA is TGTGCCAGTAGTATAGGCAGGGGGCTCAACACCGGGGAGCTGTTTTTT. As protein: CASSIGRGLNTGELFF.

A single count supports this clone. V and J are TRBV30 and TRBJ2-7; 13 bases agree with TRBD2. CDR3 length: 15 residues. V lost 4 bases, J lost 3 bases, and 6 bases stayed unmatched. CDR1 is GTSNPN and CDR2 is SVGIG in the germline V gene (reference sequence). The CDR3 nucleotides read TGTGCCTGGAACCTTAGGACTAGCGGGAGCTACGAGCAGTACTTC. This codes for CAWNLRTSGSYEQYF.

The chain uses TRBV29-1 and TRBJ2-3; no definite D call. CDR1 is SQVTM and CDR2 is ANQGSEA in the germline V gene. V lost 7 bases and J lost 2, with 10 bases in between. This CDR3 comprises 12 residues. In DNA form, the CDR3 reads TGCAGCGCCGACGCCGCCACAGATACGCAGTATTTT. Amino acid sequence: CSADAATDTQYF.

The chain employs TRBV7-2 and TRBJ2-7; TRBD1 aligns across 7 bases. This CDR3 comprises 14 residues. Germline values: CDR1 SGHTA, CDR2 FQGNSA. After removal of 4 bases from V and 2 bases from J, the junction contained 5 bases not matched to a gene. The CDR3 region has the DNA TGTGCCAGCAGCTCAGGACAGGAACCCTACGAGCAGTACTTC. Amino acid sequence: CASSSGQEPYEQYF.

The genes are TRBV27 and TRBJ1-2; TRBD1 might be the D (5 bases). V was shortened by 3 bases and J by 8 bases, with 19 bases between the two germline ends. The CDR3 contains 15 residues. CDR1 MNHEY and CDR2 SMNVEV come from the germline V gene (reference sequence). CDR3 bases: TGTGCCAGCAGTTTCCATTCCGGGACCCCGGCCGGCTACACCTTC. As protein: CASSFHSGTPAGYTF.

The rearrangement joins TRBV19 to TRBJ1-5, with 10 bases matching TRBD1. This CDR3 spans 17 amino acids. The junction had 13 bases not matched to a gene; V was cut back by 5 bases and J by 6 bases. CDR1 LNHDA and CDR2 SQIVND come from the germline V gene (reference sequence). CDR3 residues: CASSSDRGTASVQPQHF. The CDR3 region has the DNA TGTGCCAGTAGTTCGGACAGGGGGACCGCTTCGGTTCAGCCCCAGCATTTT.

The rearrangement uses TRBV5-6 and TRBJ2-1, with TRBD2 matching 11 bases. Germline V gene sequence: CDR1 SGHDT, CDR2 YYEEEE. Germline trimming cut 4 bases from V and 9 bases from J; bases unmatched to any gene: 12. There are 16 residues in the CDR3. DNA for the CDR3: TGTGCCAGCAGCCCTAGGACTAGCGGGCTTTGGGGTGAGCAGTTCTTC. Translated: CASSPRTSGLWGEQFF. Supplemented by reference TRBV5-6 and TRBJ2-1, the full variable domain reads DAGVTQSPTHLIKTRGQQVTLRCSPKSGHDTVSWYQQALGQGPQFIFQYYEEEERQRGNFPDRFSGHQFPNYSSELNVNALLLGDSALYLCASSPRTSGLWGEQFFGPGTRLTVL.

This clone was picked up one time. The V gene is TRBV11-2, the J gene TRBJ1-3; D unclear. The CDR3 is 14 amino acids. The V gene lost 5 bases and the J gene lost 1 base, with 9 bases spanning the gap. Looked up from germline, CDR1 is SGHAT and CDR2 is FQNNGV. The CDR3 DNA is TGTGCCAGCAGCAGCAGTGGGTCTGGAAACACCATATATTTT. Translating it yields CASSSSGSGNTIYF.

The rearrangement uses TRBV7-6 and TRBJ2-1; D not certain. Germline V gene data show CDR1 as SGHVS and CDR2 as FNYEAQ. Trimming removed 4 bases at V and 2 bases at J, with 12 bases between. The CDR3 contains 15 residues. The CDR3 region has the DNA TGTGCCAGCAGCTACTCTGGCCGGACCTACAATGAGCAGTTCTTC. It is translated as CASSYSGRTYNEQFF.

The table lists this clone with a few counts. CDR3 region: CASSLGGAGQPQHF. The CDR3 nucleotides are TGTGCCAGCAGTTTAGGGGGGGCGGGTCAGCCCCAGCATTTT. The chain joins TRBV28 to TRBJ1-5; maybe TRBD1 (6 bases). Trimming took 2 bases from V and 6 from J, leaving 11 bases between them. The V gene's germline CDR1 is MDHEN and CDR2 SYDVKM. The CDR3 has 14 amino acids.

This rearrangement joins TRBV18 to TRBJ2-3; D unclear. The CDR3 loop spans 16 amino acids. V shed 6 bases and J shed 0 bases, with 16 bases lying between them. CDR1 is KGHSH and CDR2 is LQKENI in the germline V gene. CDR3 sequence reads: CASSHTVGSSTDTQYF. The CDR3 DNA reads TGTGCCAGCTCCCATACAGTGGGATCTAGCACAGATACGCAGTATTTT.